This T cell receptor (beta chain) originates from a study of immune evolution from preneoplasia to lung adenocarcinoma. After pathologic assessment, macro-dissection selected premalignant or tumor cells for extraction. Produced via immunoSEQ multiplex PCR; TCRdb's table is partial and in-frame only. The sample shows tens of thousands of clones, roughly 74% of them seen only once. Germline V gives CDR1 KGHSH, CDR2 LQKENI. The CDR3 extends over 15 amino acids. V was clipped by 2 bases and J by 5 bases, with 13 bases between them. This TCR was sampled from a person aged 55 to 70 with lung adenocarcinoma. Sequences were obtained from FFPE invasive lung adenocarcinoma tissue. The chain links TRBV18 to TRBJ2-1, with TRBD1 as a possible D gene (5 bases). As DNA, the CDR3 is TGTGCCAGCTCACCAAGAGAACAGGTAAACAATGAGCAGTTCTTC. It encodes CASSPREQVNNEQFF.